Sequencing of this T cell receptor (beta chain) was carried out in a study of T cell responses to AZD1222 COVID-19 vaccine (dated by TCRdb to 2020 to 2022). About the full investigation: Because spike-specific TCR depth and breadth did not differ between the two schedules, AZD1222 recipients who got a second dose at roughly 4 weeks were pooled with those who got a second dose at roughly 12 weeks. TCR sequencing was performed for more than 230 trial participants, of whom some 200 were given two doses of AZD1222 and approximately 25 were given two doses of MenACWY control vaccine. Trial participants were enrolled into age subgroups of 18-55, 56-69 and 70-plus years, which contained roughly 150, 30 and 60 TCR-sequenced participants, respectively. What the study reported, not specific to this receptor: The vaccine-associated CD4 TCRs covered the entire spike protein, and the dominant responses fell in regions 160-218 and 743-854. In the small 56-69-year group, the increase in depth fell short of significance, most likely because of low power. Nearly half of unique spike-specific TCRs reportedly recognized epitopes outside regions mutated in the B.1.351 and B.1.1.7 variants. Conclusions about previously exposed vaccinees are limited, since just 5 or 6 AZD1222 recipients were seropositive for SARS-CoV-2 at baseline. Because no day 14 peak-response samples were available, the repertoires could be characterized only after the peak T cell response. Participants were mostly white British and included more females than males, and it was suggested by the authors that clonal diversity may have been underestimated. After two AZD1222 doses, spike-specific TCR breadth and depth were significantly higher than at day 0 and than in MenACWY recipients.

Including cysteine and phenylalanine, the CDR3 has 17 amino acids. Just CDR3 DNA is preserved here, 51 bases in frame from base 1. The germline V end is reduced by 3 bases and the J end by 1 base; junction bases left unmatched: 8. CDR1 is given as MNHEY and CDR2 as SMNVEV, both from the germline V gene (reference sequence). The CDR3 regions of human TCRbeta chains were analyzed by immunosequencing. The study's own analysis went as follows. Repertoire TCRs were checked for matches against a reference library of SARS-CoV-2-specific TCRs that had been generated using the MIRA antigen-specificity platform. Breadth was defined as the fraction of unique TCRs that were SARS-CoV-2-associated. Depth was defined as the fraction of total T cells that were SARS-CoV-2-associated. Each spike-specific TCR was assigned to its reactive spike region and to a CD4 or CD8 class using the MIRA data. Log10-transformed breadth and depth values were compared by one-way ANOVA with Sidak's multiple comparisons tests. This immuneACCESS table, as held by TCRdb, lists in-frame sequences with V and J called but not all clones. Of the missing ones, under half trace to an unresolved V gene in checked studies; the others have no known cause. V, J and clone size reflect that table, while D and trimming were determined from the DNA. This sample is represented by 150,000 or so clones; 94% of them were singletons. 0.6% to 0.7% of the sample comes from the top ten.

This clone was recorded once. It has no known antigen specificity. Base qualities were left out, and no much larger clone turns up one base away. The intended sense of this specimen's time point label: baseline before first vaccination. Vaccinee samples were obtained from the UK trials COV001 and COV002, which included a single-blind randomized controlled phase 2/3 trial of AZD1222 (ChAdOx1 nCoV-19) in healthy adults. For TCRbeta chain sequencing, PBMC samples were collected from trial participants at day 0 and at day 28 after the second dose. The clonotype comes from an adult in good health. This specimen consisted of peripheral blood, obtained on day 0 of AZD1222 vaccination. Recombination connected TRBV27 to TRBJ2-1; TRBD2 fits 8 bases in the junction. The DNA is TGTGCCAGCAGTTTCTCGGGGGGGAGAAGATCCTACAATGAGCAGTTCTTC. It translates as CASSFSGGRRSYNEQFF.